This note documents a single T cell receptor beta chain sequence. Here immunoSEQ multiplex PCR was the method, and the copy in TCRdb shows in-frame clones only, minus some. The sample holds 90,000 to 120,000 clones, approximately 86% seen once. These data are taken from a study of T cell responses to AZD1222 COVID-19 vaccine. V was clipped by 4 bases and J by 6 bases, with 16 bases between them. The CDR3 length is 16 residues. The germline CDR1 and CDR2 sequences are SGHTA and FQGNSA. The V call is TRBV7-2, the J call TRBJ1-6; D possibly corresponds to TRBD1 (5 bases). The origin of this receptor is an adult who received the MenACWY meningococcal vaccine as a control. The sample consisted of peripheral blood, taken 28 days after the second dose of the MenACWY control vaccine. The CDR3, as DNA: TGTGCCAGCAGCTCTCCGGGGGGGTTCCCTAATTCACCCCTCCACTTT. It specifies CASSSPGGFPNSPLHF.